This entry concerns a single T cell receptor (beta chain). What it binds is not known. This record belongs to a study of cytomegalovirus exposure and HLA in healthy donors. At the level of the study: Previous work identified 100 million or so unique TCR beta sequences from about 179 million T cells.

In the PCR, 60 Vbeta and 13 Jbeta primers were used. Assay: immunoSEQ multiplex PCR; the TCRdb copy retains only in-frame clones and omits some. The profile shows tens of thousands of clones, roughly 79% of them singletons. Study-wide results and limits: It was around 160 TCR beta chains that were listed as cytomegalovirus-associated. Productive status was seen about 87% or about 30% of the time for most TCR beta V segments in an earlier analysis. Three chains linked to CMV were shown in vitro to be specific for CMV antigens.

The sequenced sample was PBMCs. This clonotype was obtained from a male donor in good health and CMV-seropositive.

The CDR3: CATSQRPTGYNQPQHF. The CDR3 DNA reads TGTGCCACCAGCCAACGCCCTACAGGGTACAATCAGCCCCAGCATTTT. The J gene is TRBJ1-5, the V gene TRBV15, with a tentative D call TRBD1 (6 bases). Germline V gene sequence: CDR1 LNHNV, CDR2 YYDKDF (reference sequence). The CDR3 is 16 amino acids. Trimming stripped 5 bases from V and 3 bases from J, with 17 bases between.